These 7 T cell receptor beta chains were sequenced from one sample in a study of OX40 agonist ivuxolimab in advanced cancers. Measured with immunoSEQ multiplex PCR; TCRdb has only the in-frame clones, and not every one. The table lists about 59,000 clones, roughly nine tenths of them singletons, with around 0.8% in the top ten. The sequencing used CD4+ or CD8+ T cells sorted from blood, collected in a trial of the OX40 agonist ivuxolimab. The origin of the receptors is an adult with an advanced solid tumor such as melanoma, head and neck, liver or kidney cancer.

This chain connects TRBV6-1 to TRBJ2-5; TRBD1 agrees at 7 bases. The CDR3 spans 18 residues. Trimming at V came to 3 bases and at J to 2 bases, leaving 15 bases not matched to a gene. Germline V gene sequence: CDR1 MNHNS, CDR2 SASEGT. CDR3 amino acids: CASSDPYGAGGIQETQYF. The CDR3 DNA is TGTGCCAGCAGTGACCCCTACGGGGCAGGGGGAATACAAGAGACCCAGTACTTC.

The chain combines TRBV7-9 with TRBJ2-1; D ambiguous. The CDR3 totals 17 residues. The germline V and J ends were trimmed by 5 bases and 2 bases, with 19 bases remaining between them. Germline CDR1 is SEHNR and CDR2 is FQNEAQ (reference sequence). The CDR3 loop is CASSDSFGQLTYNEQFF. The CDR3 nucleotides are TGTGCCAGCAGCGATAGCTTCGGTCAACTAACCTACAATGAGCAGTTCTTC.

The chain uses TRBV18 and TRBJ2-5; tentative D call: TRBD1 (5 bases). This CDR3 region has 14 residues. Per germline, CDR1 KGHSH and CDR2 LQKENI. The V and J ends lost 3 bases and 1 base respectively, with 9 bases between them. The CDR3 DNA reads TGTGCCAGCTCACCGCTAACAGGCCAAGAGACCCAGTACTTC. Translated: CASSPLTGQETQYF.

The rearrangement uses TRBV5-1 and TRBJ2-6; maybe TRBD2 (6 bases). With 0 bases removed from V and 7 bases from J, the gap between germline ends came to 20 bases. CDR3 length: 18 amino acids. Per the germline V gene, CDR1 is SGHRS and CDR2 is YFSETQ. The CDR3 protein is CASSLETRGSLGANVLTF. The CDR3 region has the DNA TGCGCCAGCAGCTTGGAAACGCGGGGATCGCTGGGCGCCAACGTCCTGACTTTC.

The rearrangement links TRBV19 to TRBJ1-1; 10 nucleotides align to TRBD1. This CDR3 is 18 amino acids long. V shed 5 bases, J shed 0 bases, and the junction held 12 bases outside the gene matches. Germline V gene lookup returns CDR1 LNHDA and CDR2 SQIVND (reference sequence). The CDR3 bases are TGTGCCAGTAGTCCTGGGACAGGGGTTGTTCCGATGAACACTGAAGCTTTCTTT. As protein: CASSPGTGVVPMNTEAFF.

For this clone: One junction end does not reproduce the germline sequence, and a read error may be involved. V usage is TRBV11-2 and J usage is TRBJ2-5; no firm D call. The CDR3 is 16 residues long. Per germline, CDR1 SGHAT and CDR2 FQNNGV. As DNA, the CDR3 is TGTGCCAGCAGCTTACCACCTGGGATAGTCCAAGGGACCCAGTACTTC. Protein product: CASSLPPGIVQGTQYF.

V is TRBV6-5 and J is TRBJ2-4; the match to TRBD1 covers 7 bases. This CDR3 has 15 residues. Per germline, CDR1 MNHEY and CDR2 SVGAGI. Trimming removed 8 bases from V and 2 bases from J; junction bases left unmatched: 9. DNA for the CDR3: TGTGCCAGCCAAGGGCAGGGGGTTTCCAAAAACATTCAGTACTTC. It is translated as CASQGQGVSKNIQYF.